The present entry profiles one T cell receptor beta chain with its context. Its cognate antigen is unknown. The data are from a study of shared clonotypes between healthy human individuals. Study details: Donors had three CD4 naive, three CD4 memory, two CD8 naive and one CD8 memory plate apiece. Study outcomes and limitations: Several donors had 4% to 5% of their naive CD4 clonotypes in common. Relative to clonotypes present in all four donors, those not shared had lower generation probabilities.

Only CD45RO-negative cells positively selected for CCR7 counted as naive CD8 cells, so terminally differentiated effector memory CD45RA+ cells were excluded. Generated by immunoSEQ multiplex PCR, the TCRdb table keeps only in-frame clones and is missing some. This sample has some 630,000 clones, with roughly 96% found just once. The CDR3 totals 11 residues. V was pared by 5 bases and J by 4 bases, with 8 bases between. Per the germline V gene, CDR1 is DFQATT and CDR2 is SNEGSKA (reference sequence). The sequencing input was naive CD8+ T cells sorted from blood. This TCR derives from a woman aged 25 to 39 in good health. The gene calls are TRBV20-1 and TRBJ1-1; D call uncertain. CDR3 sequence (DNA): TGCAGTGCTGCGGGGAGCACTGAAGCTTTCTTT. Residues: CSAAGSTEAFF.